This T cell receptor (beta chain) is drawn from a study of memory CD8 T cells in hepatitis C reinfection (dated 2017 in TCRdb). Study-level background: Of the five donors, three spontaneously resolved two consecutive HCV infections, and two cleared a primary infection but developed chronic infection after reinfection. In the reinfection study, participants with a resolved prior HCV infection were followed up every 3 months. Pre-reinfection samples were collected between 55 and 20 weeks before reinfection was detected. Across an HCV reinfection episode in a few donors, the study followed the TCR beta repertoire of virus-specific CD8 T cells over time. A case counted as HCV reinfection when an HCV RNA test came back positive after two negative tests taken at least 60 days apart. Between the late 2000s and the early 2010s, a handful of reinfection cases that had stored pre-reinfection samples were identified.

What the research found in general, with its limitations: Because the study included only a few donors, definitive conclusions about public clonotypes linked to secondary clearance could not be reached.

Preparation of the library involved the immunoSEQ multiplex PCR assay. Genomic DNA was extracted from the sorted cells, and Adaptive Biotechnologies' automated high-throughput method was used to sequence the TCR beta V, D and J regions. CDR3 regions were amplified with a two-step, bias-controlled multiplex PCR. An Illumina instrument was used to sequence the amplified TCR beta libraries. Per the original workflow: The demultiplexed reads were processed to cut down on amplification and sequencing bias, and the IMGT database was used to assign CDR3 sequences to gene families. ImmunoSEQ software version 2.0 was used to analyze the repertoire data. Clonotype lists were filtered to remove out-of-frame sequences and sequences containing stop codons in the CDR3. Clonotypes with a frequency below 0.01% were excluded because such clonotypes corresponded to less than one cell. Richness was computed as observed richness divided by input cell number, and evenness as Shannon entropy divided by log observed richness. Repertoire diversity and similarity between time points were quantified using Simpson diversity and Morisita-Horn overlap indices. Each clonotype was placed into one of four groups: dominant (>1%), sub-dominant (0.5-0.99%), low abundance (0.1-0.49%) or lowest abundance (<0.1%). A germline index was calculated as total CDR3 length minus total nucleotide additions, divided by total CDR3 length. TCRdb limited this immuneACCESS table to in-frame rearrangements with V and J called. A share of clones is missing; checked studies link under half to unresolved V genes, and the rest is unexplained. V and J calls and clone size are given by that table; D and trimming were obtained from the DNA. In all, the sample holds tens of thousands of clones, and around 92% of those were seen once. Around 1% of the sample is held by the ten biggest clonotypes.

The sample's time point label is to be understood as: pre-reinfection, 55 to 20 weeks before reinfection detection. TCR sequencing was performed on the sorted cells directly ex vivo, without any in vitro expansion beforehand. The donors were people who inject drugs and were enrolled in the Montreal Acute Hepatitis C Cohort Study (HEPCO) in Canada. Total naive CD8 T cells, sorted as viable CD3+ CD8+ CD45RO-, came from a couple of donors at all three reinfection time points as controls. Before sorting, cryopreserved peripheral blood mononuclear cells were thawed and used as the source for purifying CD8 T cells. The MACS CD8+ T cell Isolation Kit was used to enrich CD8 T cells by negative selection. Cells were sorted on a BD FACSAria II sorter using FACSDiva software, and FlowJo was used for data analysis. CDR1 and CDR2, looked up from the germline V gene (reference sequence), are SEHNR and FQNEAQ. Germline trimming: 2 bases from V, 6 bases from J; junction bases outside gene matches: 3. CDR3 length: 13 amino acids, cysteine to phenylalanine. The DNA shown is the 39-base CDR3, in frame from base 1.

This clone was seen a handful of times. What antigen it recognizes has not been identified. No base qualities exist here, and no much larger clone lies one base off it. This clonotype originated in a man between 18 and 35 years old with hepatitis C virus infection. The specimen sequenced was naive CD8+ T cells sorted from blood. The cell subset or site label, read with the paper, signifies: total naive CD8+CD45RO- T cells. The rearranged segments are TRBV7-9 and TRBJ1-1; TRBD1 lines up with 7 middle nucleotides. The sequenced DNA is TGTGCCAGCAGCTTAACGACAGGGCCTGAAGCTTTCTTT. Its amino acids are CASSLTTGPEAFF.